The 8 T cell receptor beta chains presented below share a single source sample, sequenced in a study of cytomegalovirus exposure and HLA in healthy donors. The primer mix had 60 Vbeta and 13 Jbeta primers. TCRdb keeps only in-frame clones here, not all; method: immunoSEQ multiplex PCR. This table holds 100,000 to 120,000 clones, 75% to 80% found once. Sequencing was performed on PBMCs. Source of these receptors: a woman between 25 and 40 years old in good health and CMV-seronegative.

The chain recombines TRBV30 with TRBJ1-1; a possible D gene is TRBD1 (6 bases). Trimming removed 8 bases from V and 0 bases from J, with 13 bases in between. From germline, CDR1 is GTSNPN and CDR2 SVGIG (reference sequence). CDR3 size: 13 residues. This CDR3 is CAGSGQLNTEAFF. CDR3 nucleotide sequence: TGTGCCGGATCCGGACAGTTGAACACTGAAGCTTTCTTT.

The CDR3 is CASSPGLAGLGYEQYF. CDR3 in DNA: TGCGCCAGCAGCCCGGGACTAGCGGGGCTAGGGTACGAGCAGTACTTC. The chain employs TRBV5-1 and TRBJ2-7, with 13 bases that match TRBD2. The J segment lost 4 bases and the V segment lost 4 bases, leaving 8 bases of the junction unmatched. The CDR3 has 16 residues. Germline CDR1 reads SGHRS; CDR2 reads YFSETQ. Full variable domain (rest looked up from reference TRBV5-1 and TRBJ2-7): KAGVTQTPRYLIKTRGQQVTLSCSPISGHRSVSWYQQTPGQGLQFLFEYFSETQRNKGNFPGRFSGRQFSNSRSEMNVSTLELGDSALYLCASSPGLAGLGYEQYFGPGTRLTVT.

The V and J genes are TRBV29-1 and TRBJ2-3; D may be TRBD1 (5 bases). Germline CDR1 reads SQVTM; CDR2 reads ANQGSEA. The CDR3 extends over 17 amino acids. With 0 bases removed from V and 0 bases from J, the gap between germline ends came to 16 bases. The CDR3 DNA sequence: TGCAGCGTTGAAGATAAGAGTGACAGCAGTAGCACAGATACGCAGTATTTT. Amino acids: CSVEDKSDSSSTDTQYF.

This chain joins TRBV5-4 and TRBJ2-5; the D gene is possibly TRBD2 (5 bases). The CDR3 has 15 amino acids. The germline V and J ends were trimmed by 1 base and 5 bases, with 15 bases remaining between them. The germline V gene encodes CDR1 SGHNT and CDR2 YYREEE (reference sequence). The CDR3 loop is CASSLPDGNGETQYF. CDR3 bases: TGTGCCAGCAGCTTGCCGGACGGGAACGGGGAGACCCAGTACTTC.

The chain employs TRBV7-2 and TRBJ1-1; perhaps TRBD1 as D (5 bases). With 5 bases removed from V and 1 base from J, the gap between germline ends came to 14 bases. This CDR3 has 15 amino acids. CDR1 and CDR2 (germline): SGHTA, FQGNSA. The CDR3 nucleotides read TGTGCCAGCAGCCGATACGGGGGGAGGAACACTGAAGCTTTCTTT. Amino acids: CASSRYGGRNTEAFF.

The chain joins TRBV28 to TRBJ1-2; TRBD1 matches 7 bases. From germline, CDR1 is MDHEN and CDR2 SYDVKM. The CDR3 totals 14 residues. The J segment lost 5 bases and the V segment lost 5 bases, leaving 8 bases of the junction unmatched. CDR3 bases: TGTGCCAGCAGTCCTCGGACAGGACTATATGGCTACACCTTC. It codes for CASSPRTGLYGYTF.

The rearrangement uses TRBV7-2 and TRBJ2-3; TRBD2 agrees at 10 bases. Germline loops: CDR1 SGHTA, CDR2 FQGNSA. The CDR3 extends over 15 amino acids. The J segment lost 9 bases and the V segment lost 1 base, leaving 7 bases of the junction unmatched. CDR3 DNA sequence: TGTGCCAGCAGCTTAGTCGCTAGCGGGAGTCGAACGCAGTATTTT. Its protein is CASSLVASGSRTQYF.

The chain links TRBV28 to TRBJ1-5; TRBD1 matches at 9 bases. V lost 2 bases to trimming and J lost 4 bases; unmatched junction nucleotides: 3. The CDR3 covers 15 residues. The germline CDR1 and CDR2 sequences are MDHEN and SYDVKM. CDR3 sequence (DNA): TGTGCCAGCAGTTTAGAGGGACAGGGTAATCAGCCCCAGCATTTT. Protein product: CASSLEGQGNQPQHF.